This TCR beta chain was recorded in a study of T cell responses to AZD1222 COVID-19 vaccine. Regarding the study as a whole: Among spike-specific TCRs, nearly half reportedly target unmutated variant regions. Possibly, clonal diversity was underestimated; donors were largely white British and included more females. Only a handful of individuals given AZD1222 were seropositive at baseline.

TCRdb's table, derived via immunoSEQ multiplex PCR, lists solely in-frame clones and lacks some. This table has 150,000 or so clones, roughly nine tenths appearing once. This clone was counted between two and nine times. No antigen is known for it. This CDR3 comprises 11 residues. The germline V gene encodes CDR1 LGHNA and CDR2 YNFKEQ. Trimming left V 0 bases short and J 6 bases short, with 2 bases between. The clonotype comes from an adult in good health. This rearrangement joins TRBV4-2 to TRBJ1-2, with D uncertain. Sequences were derived from peripheral blood, sampled on day 0 of AZD1222 vaccination. The CDR3 region is CASSQDDGYTF. The CDR3 DNA reads TGTGCCAGCAGCCAAGATGATGGCTACACCTTC.